The rows below give T cell receptor beta chains drawn from one sample of a study of identical twins. Using its own MiXCR run on the 5' RACE reads, TCRdb lists one record per CDR3 protein. The sample consists of approximately 410,000 distinct CDR3 sequences, less than 20% of them appearing once. Sequenced input: naive T cells sorted from blood. All receptors derive from a middle-aged man in good health. CDR3s include the opening cysteine and the closing phenylalanine or tryptophan. The order of the fields is D gene, J gene, V gene, clone size, CDR3 DNA, CDR3 protein. A D gene is named only where the DNA matches it firmly. Clone size appears in some rows only: once, few, many, or a class for an expanded clone.

TRBD2,TRBJ2-1,TRBV7-2,many,TGTGCCAGCAGCTTAGGGGGTAGCCTAGCGGGAGGGATGTTCTTC,CASSLGGSLAGGMFF
NA,TRBJ1-1,TRBV4-3,NA,TGCGCCAGCAGCCAAGAAACTTCGAGGACCACTGAAGCTTTCTTT,CASSQETSRTTEAFF
TRBD1,TRBJ2-5,TRBV28,few,TGTGCCAGCAGTAAGACAGGGGGCAGAGAGACCCAGTACTTC,CASSKTGGRETQYF
TRBD2,TRBJ2-3,TRBV7-9,few,TGTGCCAGCGGAGGGCGGGAGGGCCCCACAGATACGCAGTATTTT,CASGGREGPTDTQYF
NA,TRBJ1-5,TRBV6-1,few,TGTGCCAGCAGTGAAAGCCCAGGACAGATCAATCAGCCCCAGCATTTT,CASSESPGQINQPQHF
TRBD1,TRBJ2-3,TRBV28,NA,TGTGCCAGCAGTTTAATAAGACAGGGCCTCACAGATACGCAGTATTTT,CASSLIRQGLTDTQYF
TRBD2,TRBJ2-3,TRBV28,many,TGTGCCAGCAGTTTATGGGCTAGCGGGAGAAGCACAGATACGCAGTATTTT,CASSLWASGRSTDTQYF
TRBD2,TRBJ2-6,TRBV20-1,NA,TGCAGTGCTAGAGTGAGCGGGGCGCGCTCTGGGGCCAACGTCCTGACTTTC,CSARVSGARSGANVLTF
NA,TRBJ2-7,TRBV12-3/TRBV12-4,few,TGTGCCAGCAGTAAGGGCCCCCTTAGTTACGAGCAGTACTTC,CASSKGPLSYEQYF
TRBD2,TRBJ2-7,TRBV20-1,few,TGCAGTGCTAGTTGGGGGGGTTACGAGCAGTACTTC,CSASWGGYEQYF
NA,TRBJ2-7,TRBV12-3/TRBV12-4,many,TGTGCCAGCAGCGTAGGAGGAGGGCGGGTCGAGCAGTACTTC,CASSVGGGRVEQYF
NA,TRBJ1-1,TRBV28,NA,TGTGCCAGCAGTTTGTCGGCGACTGAAGCTTTCTTT,CASSLSATEAFF
NA,TRBJ2-5,TRBV2,few,TGTGCCAGCAGTCCCGACGGAGGGGAGACCCAGTACTTC,CASSPDGGETQYF
NA,TRBJ2-7,TRBV18,few,TGTGCCAGCTCACGGGACGTCTCCTACGAGCAGTACTTC,CASSRDVSYEQYF
TRBD2,TRBJ2-2,TRBV27,many,TGTGCCAGCTCCCTCCAGTCCGTGACTAGCAGAGGGACCGGGGAGCTGTTTTTT,CASSLQSVTSRGTGELFF
NA,TRBJ2-7,TRBV5-1,NA,TGCGCCAGCAGGTCCATAGGGGGAGGCTTGGGAGAGCAGTACTTC,CASRSIGGGLGEQYF